This section outlines one T cell receptor beta chain sequence together with its context. This entry belongs to a study of blood T cell repertoires in COVID-19. Produced via immunoSEQ multiplex PCR; TCRdb's table is partial and in-frame only. This sample has around 13,000 clones, with 73% found just once. CDR3 length: 16 amino acids. Germline lookup yields CDR1 MGHRA and CDR2 YSYEKL. Unmatched junction bases numbered 7, after V lost 3 bases and J lost 4 bases. Sequencing was carried out using peripheral blood. This sequence originates from a human donor in a cohort sampled during active COVID-19. The chain links TRBV4-1 to TRBJ2-3; 10 bases match TRBD1. The CDR3 loop is CASSQDGQGGADTQYF. In DNA form, the CDR3 reads TGCGCCAGCAGCCAGGACGGACAGGGGGGCGCAGATACGCAGTATTTT.